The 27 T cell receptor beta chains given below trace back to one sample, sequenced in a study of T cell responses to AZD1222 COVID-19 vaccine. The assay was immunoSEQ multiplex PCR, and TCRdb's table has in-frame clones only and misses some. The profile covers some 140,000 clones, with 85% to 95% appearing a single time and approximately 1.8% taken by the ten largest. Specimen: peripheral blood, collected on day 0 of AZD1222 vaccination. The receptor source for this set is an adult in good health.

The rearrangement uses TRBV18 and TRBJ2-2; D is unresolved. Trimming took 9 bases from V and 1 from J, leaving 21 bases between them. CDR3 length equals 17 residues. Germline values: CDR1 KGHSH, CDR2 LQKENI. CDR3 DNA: TGTGCCAGTCACCGGGTACATACCCCTCAGAACACCGGGGAGCTGTTTTTT. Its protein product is CASHRVHTPQNTGELFF.

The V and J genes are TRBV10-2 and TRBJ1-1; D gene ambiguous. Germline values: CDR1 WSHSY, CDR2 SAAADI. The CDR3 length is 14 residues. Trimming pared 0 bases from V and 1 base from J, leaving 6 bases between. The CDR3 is CASSESGWNTEAFF. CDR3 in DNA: TGCGCCAGCAGTGAGTCCGGGTGGAACACTGAAGCTTTCTTT.

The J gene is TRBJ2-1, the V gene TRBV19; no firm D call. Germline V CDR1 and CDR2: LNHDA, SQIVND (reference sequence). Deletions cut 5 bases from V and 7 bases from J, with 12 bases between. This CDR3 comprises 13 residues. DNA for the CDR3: TGTGCCAGTAGTCCCCGGACCGTAAATGAGCAGTTCTTC. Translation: CASSPRTVNEQFF.

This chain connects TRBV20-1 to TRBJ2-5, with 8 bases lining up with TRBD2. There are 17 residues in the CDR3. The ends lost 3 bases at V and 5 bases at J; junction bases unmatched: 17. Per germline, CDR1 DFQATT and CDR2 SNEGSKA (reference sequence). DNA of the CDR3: TGCAGTGCTAGTAAGGTAGCGGGGCAATCTGGGTCGGAGACCCAGTACTTC. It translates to CSASKVAGQSGSETQYF.

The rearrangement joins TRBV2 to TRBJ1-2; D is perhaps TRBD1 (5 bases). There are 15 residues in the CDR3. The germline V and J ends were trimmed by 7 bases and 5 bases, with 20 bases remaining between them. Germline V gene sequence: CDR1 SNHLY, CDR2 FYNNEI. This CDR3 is CASNRLGEEIYGYTF. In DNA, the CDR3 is TGTGCCAGCAACAGACTGGGGGAAGAGATTTATGGCTACACCTTC.

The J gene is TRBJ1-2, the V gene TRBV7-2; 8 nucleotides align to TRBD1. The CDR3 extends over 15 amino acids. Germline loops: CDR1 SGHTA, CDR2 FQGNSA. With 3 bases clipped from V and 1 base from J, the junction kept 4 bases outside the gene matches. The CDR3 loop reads CASSFAGGGNYGYTF. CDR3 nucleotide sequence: TGTGCCAGCAGCTTTGCAGGGGGCGGTAACTATGGCTACACCTTC.

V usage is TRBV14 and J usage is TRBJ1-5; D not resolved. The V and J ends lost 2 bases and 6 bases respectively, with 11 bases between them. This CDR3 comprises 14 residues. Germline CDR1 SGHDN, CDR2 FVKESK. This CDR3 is CASSQNSLGQPQHF. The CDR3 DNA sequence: TGTGCCAGCAGCCAAAATTCCTTGGGTCAGCCCCAGCATTTT.

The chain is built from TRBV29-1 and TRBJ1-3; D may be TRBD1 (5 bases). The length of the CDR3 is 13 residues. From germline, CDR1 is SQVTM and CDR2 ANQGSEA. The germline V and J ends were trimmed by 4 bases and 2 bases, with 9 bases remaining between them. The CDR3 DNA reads TGCAGCGTTGGACGGGGCACTGGAAACACCATATATTTT. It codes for CSVGRGTGNTIYF.

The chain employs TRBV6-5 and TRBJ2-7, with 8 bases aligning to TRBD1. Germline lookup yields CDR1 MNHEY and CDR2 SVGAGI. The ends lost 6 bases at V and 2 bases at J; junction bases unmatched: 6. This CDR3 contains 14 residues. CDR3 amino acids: CASRPDRVPYEQYF. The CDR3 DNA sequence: TGTGCCAGCAGGCCGGACAGGGTCCCCTACGAGCAGTACTTC.

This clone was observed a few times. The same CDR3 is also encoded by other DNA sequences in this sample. The CDR3: CASSPGTGYNEQFF. As DNA, the CDR3 is TGTGCCAGCAGCCCCGGGACTGGATACAATGAGCAGTTCTTC. J is TRBJ2-1 and V is TRBV7-3, with a weak D call TRBD2 (6 bases). The CDR3 is made up of 14 amino acids. CDR1 and CDR2 from the germline V gene are SGHTA and FQGTGA. V lost 5 bases and J 4 bases, leaving 12 bases between the germline ends. The full variable domain, with the rest looked up from reference TRBV7-3 and TRBJ2-1, is GAGVSQTPSNKVTEKGKYVELRCDPISGHTALYWYRQSLGQGPEFLIYFQGTGAADDSGLPNDRFFAVRPEGSVSTLKIQRTERGDSAVYLCASSPGTGYNEQFFGPGTRLTVL.

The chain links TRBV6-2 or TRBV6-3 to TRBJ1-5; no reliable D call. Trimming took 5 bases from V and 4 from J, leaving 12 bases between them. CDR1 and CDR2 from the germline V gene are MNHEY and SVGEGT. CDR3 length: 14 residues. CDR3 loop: CASSRLAKNQPQHF. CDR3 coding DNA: TGTGCCAGCAGTAGGCTAGCCAAGAATCAGCCCCAGCATTTT.

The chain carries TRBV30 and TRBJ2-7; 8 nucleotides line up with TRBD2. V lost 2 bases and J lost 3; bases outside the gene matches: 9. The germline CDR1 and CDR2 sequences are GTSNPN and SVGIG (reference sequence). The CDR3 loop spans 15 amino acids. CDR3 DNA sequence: TGTGCCTGGAGTCCCGGAGGGGCGGGGGGCTACGAGCAGTACTTC. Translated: CAWSPGGAGGYEQYF.

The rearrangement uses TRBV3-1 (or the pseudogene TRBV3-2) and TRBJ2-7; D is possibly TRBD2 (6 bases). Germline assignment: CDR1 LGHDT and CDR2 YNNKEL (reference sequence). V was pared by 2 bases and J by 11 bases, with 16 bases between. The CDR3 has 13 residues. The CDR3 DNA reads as TGTGCCAGCAGCCAACTGGAGTCGGGAGATAAGTACTTC. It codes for CASSQLESGDKYF.

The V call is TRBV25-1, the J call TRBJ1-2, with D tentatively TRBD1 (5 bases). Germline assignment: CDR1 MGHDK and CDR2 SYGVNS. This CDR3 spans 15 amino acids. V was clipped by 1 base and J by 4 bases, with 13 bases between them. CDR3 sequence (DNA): TGTGCCAGCAGTGAATGGCAGGGTGGGTTCTATGGCTACACCTTC. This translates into CASSEWQGGFYGYTF.

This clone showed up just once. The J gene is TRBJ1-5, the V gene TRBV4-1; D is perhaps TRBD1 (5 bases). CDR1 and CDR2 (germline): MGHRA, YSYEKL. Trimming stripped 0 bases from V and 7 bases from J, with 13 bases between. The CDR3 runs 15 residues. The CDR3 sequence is CASSQDSGFLQPQHF. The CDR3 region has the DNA TGCGCCAGCAGCCAAGATTCAGGGTTTTTACAGCCCCAGCATTTT.

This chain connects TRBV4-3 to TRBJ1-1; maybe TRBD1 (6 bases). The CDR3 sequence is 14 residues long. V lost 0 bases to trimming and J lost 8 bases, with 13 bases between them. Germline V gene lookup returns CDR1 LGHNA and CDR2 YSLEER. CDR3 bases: TGCGCCAGCAGCCAAGAGGGAACAGGGACCGAAGCTTTCTTT. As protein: CASSQEGTGTEAFF.

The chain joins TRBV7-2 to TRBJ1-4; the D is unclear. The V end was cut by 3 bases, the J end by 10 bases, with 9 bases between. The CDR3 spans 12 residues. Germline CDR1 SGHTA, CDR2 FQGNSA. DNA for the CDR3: TGTGCCAGCAGCTTTCAATCCGGAAAACTGTTTTTT. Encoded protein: CASSFQSGKLFF.

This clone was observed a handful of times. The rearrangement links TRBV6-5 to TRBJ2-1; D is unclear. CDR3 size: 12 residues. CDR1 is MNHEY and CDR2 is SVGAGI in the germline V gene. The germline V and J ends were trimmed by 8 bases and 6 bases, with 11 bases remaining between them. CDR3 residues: CASSQFRNEQFF. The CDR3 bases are TGTGCCAGCTCCCAATTTCGCAATGAGCAGTTCTTC.

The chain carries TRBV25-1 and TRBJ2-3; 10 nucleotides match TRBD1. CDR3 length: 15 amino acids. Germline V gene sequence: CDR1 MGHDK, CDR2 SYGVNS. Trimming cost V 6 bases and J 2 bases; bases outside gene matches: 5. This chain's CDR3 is CASSRTGGLTDTQYF. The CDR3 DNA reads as TGTGCCAGCAGCCGGACAGGGGGACTCACAGATACGCAGTATTTT.

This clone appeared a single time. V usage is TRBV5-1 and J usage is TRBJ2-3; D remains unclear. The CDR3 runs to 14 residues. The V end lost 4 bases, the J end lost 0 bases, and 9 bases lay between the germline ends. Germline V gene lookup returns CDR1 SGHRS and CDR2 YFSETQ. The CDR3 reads CASSLEFSTDTQYF. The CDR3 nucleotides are TGCGCCAGCAGCCTGGAATTTAGCACAGATACGCAGTATTTT. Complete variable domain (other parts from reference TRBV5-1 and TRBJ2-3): KAGVTQTPRYLIKTRGQQVTLSCSPISGHRSVSWYQQTPGQGLQFLFEYFSETQRNKGNFPGRFSGRQFSNSRSEMNVSTLELGDSALYLCASSLEFSTDTQYFGPGTRLTVL.

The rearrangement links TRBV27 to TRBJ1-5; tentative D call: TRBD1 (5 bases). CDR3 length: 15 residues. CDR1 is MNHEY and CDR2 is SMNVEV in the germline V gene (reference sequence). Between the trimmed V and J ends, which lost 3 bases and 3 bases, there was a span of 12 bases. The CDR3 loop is CASSFGGGFNQPQHF. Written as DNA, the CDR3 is TGTGCCAGCAGTTTTGGTGGGGGATTCAATCAGCCCCAGCATTTT.

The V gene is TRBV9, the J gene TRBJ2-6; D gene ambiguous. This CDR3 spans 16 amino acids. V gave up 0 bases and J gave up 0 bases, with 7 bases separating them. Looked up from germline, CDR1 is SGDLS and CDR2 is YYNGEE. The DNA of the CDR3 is TGTGCCAGCAGCGTAGTGCCTCTCTCTGGGGCCAACGTCCTGACTTTC. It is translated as CASSVVPLSGANVLTF. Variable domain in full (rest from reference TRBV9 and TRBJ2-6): DSGVTQTPKHLITATGQRVTLRCSPRSGDLSVYWYQQSLDQGLQFLIQYYNGEERAKGNILERFSAQQFPDLHSELNLSSLELGDSALYFCASSVVPLSGANVLTFGAGSRLTVL.

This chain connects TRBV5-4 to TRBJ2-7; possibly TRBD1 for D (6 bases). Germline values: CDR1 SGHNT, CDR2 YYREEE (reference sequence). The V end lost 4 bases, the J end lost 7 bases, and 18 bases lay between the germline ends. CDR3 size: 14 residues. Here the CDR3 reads CASSPTYRAGEQYF. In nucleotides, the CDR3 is TGTGCCAGCAGCCCGACCTACAGGGCCGGGGAGCAGTACTTC.

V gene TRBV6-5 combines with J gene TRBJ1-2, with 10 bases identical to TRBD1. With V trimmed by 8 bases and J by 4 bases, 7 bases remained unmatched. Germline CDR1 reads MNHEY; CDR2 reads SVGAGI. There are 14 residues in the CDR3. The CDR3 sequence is CASVAGQGFYGYTF. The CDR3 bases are TGTGCCAGCGTTGCGGGACAGGGGTTCTATGGCTACACCTTC.

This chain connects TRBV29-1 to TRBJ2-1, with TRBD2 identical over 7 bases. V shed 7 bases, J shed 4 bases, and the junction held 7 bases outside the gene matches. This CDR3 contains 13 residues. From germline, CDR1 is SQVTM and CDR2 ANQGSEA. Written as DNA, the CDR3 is TGCAGCGCGGGGACTATCAAGTACAATGAGCAGTTCTTC. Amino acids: CSAGTIKYNEQFF.

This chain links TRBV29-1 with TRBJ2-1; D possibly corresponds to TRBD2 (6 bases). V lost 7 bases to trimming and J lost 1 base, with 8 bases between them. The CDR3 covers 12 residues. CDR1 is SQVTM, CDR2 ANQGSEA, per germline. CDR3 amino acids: CSGGVSYNEQFF. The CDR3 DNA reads TGCAGCGGCGGGGTTTCCTACAATGAGCAGTTCTTC.

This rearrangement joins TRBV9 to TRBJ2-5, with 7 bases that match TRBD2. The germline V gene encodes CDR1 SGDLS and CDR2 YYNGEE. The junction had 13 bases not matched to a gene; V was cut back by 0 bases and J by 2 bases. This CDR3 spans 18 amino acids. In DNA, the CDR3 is TGTGCCAGCAGCGTAGACCCCGCTGGGGGGGGTGTGCAAGAGACCCAGTACTTC. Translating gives CASSVDPAGGGVQETQYF.